A selection of T cell receptor beta chains follows, all from one sample in a study of coeliac disease. TCRdb's table, derived via immunoSEQ multiplex PCR, lists solely in-frame clones and lacks some. This sample has about 5,000 clones, with approximately 70% found just once. Sequenced material: lymphocytes from the gut lamina propria. These receptors all stem from a man aged 18 to 35 with celiac disease on a gluten-free diet. The CDR3 runs from the conserved cysteine through the conserved F or W. Fields, in order: V gene, clone size, D gene, J gene, CDR3 DNA, CDR3 protein. A D gene is named only where the DNA matches it firmly. The size of a clone is reported for some rows only, either as once, few or many, or as a class for expanded clones.

v_call: TRBV7-3
clone_size: .
d_call: TRBD1
j_call: TRBJ1-2
cdr3_nt: TGTGCCAGCAGCGAACCGGGACAGGGGGAGTATGGCTACACCTTC
cdr3_aa: CASSEPGQGEYGYTF

v_call: TRBV19
clone_size: .
d_call: .
j_call: TRBJ1-2
cdr3_nt: TGTGCCAGTTCCACCCAGACATTTAACTATGGCTACACCTTC
cdr3_aa: CASSTQTFNYGYTF

v_call: TRBV5-4
clone_size: .
d_call: .
j_call: TRBJ1-1
cdr3_nt: TGTGCCAGCAGCTTGTTTCAGGTGCGCACTGAAGCTTTCTTT
cdr3_aa: CASSLFQVRTEAFF

v_call: TRBV28
clone_size: few
d_call: TRBD2
j_call: TRBJ2-7
cdr3_nt: TGTGCCACCCGGACTAGCGCCTACGAGCAGTACTTC
cdr3_aa: CATRTSAYEQYF

v_call: TRBV6-5
clone_size: .
d_call: TRBD1
j_call: TRBJ1-2
cdr3_nt: TGTGCCAGCAGATTCAGGGGGCTCGGCTACACCTTC
cdr3_aa: CASRFRGLGYTF

v_call: TRBV2
clone_size: .
d_call: TRBD1
j_call: TRBJ2-1
cdr3_nt: TGTGCCAGCAGAGGGGGCCGCAGGGTGTACAATGAGCAGTTCTTC
cdr3_aa: CASRGGRRVYNEQFF

v_call: TRBV5-1
clone_size: .
d_call: TRBD2
j_call: TRBJ2-1
cdr3_nt: TGCGCCAGCAGCACTAGCGGGGGGGCCAATGAGCAGTTCTTC
cdr3_aa: CASSTSGGANEQFF

v_call: TRBV5-5
clone_size: .
d_call: TRBD2
j_call: TRBJ2-2
cdr3_nt: TGTGCCAGCAGCGCGGGACTAGCGGGGGTTCACGGGGAGCTGTTTTTT
cdr3_aa: CASSAGLAGVHGELFF

v_call: TRBV18
clone_size: .
d_call: TRBD1
j_call: TRBJ2-7
cdr3_nt: TGTGCCAGCTCACCAGGAGGGACAGGGAGCTACGAGCAGTACTTC
cdr3_aa: CASSPGGTGSYEQYF

v_call: TRBV27
clone_size: .
d_call: TRBD1
j_call: TRBJ1-6
cdr3_nt: TGTGCCAGCAGTGCCGGGACAGGACATAATTCACCCCTCCACTTT
cdr3_aa: CASSAGTGHNSPLHF

v_call: TRBV18
clone_size: .
d_call: .
j_call: TRBJ2-2
cdr3_nt: TGTGCCAGCTCACCTGACAGGACGAACACCGGGGAGCTGTTTTTT
cdr3_aa: CASSPDRTNTGELFF

v_call: TRBV9
clone_size: .
d_call: .
j_call: TRBJ1-3
cdr3_nt: TGTGCCAGCGGCGTAGAGGGGGAAGGCTCTGGAAACACCATATATTTT
cdr3_aa: CASGVEGEGSGNTIYF

v_call: TRBV5-1
clone_size: .
d_call: .
j_call: TRBJ1-1
cdr3_nt: TGCGCCAGCAGCTTGGCGGCGGGTTATTCTGAAGCTTTCTTT
cdr3_aa: CASSLAAGYSEAFF

v_call: TRBV5-6
clone_size: .
d_call: .
j_call: TRBJ2-3
cdr3_nt: TGTGCCAGCAGCTTAGGGAGGACAGATACGCAGTATTTT
cdr3_aa: CASSLGRTDTQYF

v_call: TRBV7-9
clone_size: .
d_call: .
j_call: TRBJ1-2
cdr3_nt: TGTGCCAGCAGCCCCCAGAGGGACAATGGCTACACCTTC
cdr3_aa: CASSPQRDNGYTF

v_call: TRBV28
clone_size: .
d_call: .
j_call: TRBJ2-1
cdr3_nt: TGTGCCAGCAGTCTCCCGGGACTGGGGAACAATGAGCAGTTCTTC
cdr3_aa: CASSLPGLGNNEQFF

v_call: TRBV30
clone_size: .
d_call: TRBD1
j_call: TRBJ1-2
cdr3_nt: TGTGCCTGGAGAAAAAGGACAGGGGACACTAACTATGGCTACACCTTC
cdr3_aa: CAWRKRTGDTNYGYTF

v_call: TRBV10-3
clone_size: .
d_call: .
j_call: TRBJ1-2
cdr3_nt: TGTGCCATCCCAAGTGGCAGGGGAGACTATGGCTACACCTTC
cdr3_aa: CAIPSGRGDYGYTF

v_call: TRBV29-1
clone_size: .
d_call: .
j_call: TRBJ1-1
cdr3_nt: TGCAGCGTTGGGGGGGGTAGCCAGAGGAACACTGAAGCTTTCTTT
cdr3_aa: CSVGGGSQRNTEAFF

v_call: TRBV30
clone_size: .
d_call: TRBD1
j_call: TRBJ1-6
cdr3_nt: TGTGCCTGGTTGGACAGGGCTCCCAATTCACCCCTCCACTTT
cdr3_aa: CAWLDRAPNSPLHF

v_call: TRBV14
clone_size: few
d_call: .
j_call: TRBJ1-4
cdr3_nt: TGTGCCAGCAGCCAACCCGGACAGACTAATGAAAAACTGTTTTTT
cdr3_aa: CASSQPGQTNEKLFF

v_call: TRBV4-1
clone_size: few
d_call: TRBD2
j_call: TRBJ2-5
cdr3_nt: TGCGCCAGCAGCCAAGGTCGGGGGGGGGAGACCCAGTACTTC
cdr3_aa: CASSQGRGGETQYF

v_call: TRBV19
clone_size: .
d_call: .
j_call: TRBJ2-7
cdr3_nt: TGTGCCAGTAGTATATCGGTCGGGATAAGTCCATACGAGCAGTACTTC
cdr3_aa: CASSISVGISPYEQYF

v_call: TRBV19
clone_size: few
d_call: .
j_call: TRBJ1-5
cdr3_nt: TGTGCCAGTCGGGAGTATGAATCGGAGCGCAATCAGCCCCAGCATTTT
cdr3_aa: CASREYESERNQPQHF

v_call: TRBV5-4
clone_size: .
d_call: .
j_call: TRBJ2-1
cdr3_nt: TGTGCCAGCAGCTTGGTCAACAATGAGCAGTTCTTC
cdr3_aa: CASSLVNNEQFF

v_call: TRBV2
clone_size: .
d_call: TRBD2
j_call: TRBJ2-3
cdr3_nt: TGTGCCAGCAGTGATCGGCTAGCGGGGTTGGGAGATACGCAGTATTTT
cdr3_aa: CASSDRLAGLGDTQYF

v_call: TRBV7-2
clone_size: .
d_call: .
j_call: TRBJ2-3
cdr3_nt: TGTGCCAGCAGCCCAGGACATAGCACAGATACGCAGTATTTT
cdr3_aa: CASSPGHSTDTQYF

v_call: TRBV29-1
clone_size: .
d_call: .
j_call: TRBJ1-6
cdr3_nt: TGCAGCGTCCGAGAGGTTGGGAGGCAGGGCCTATATTCACCCCTCCACTTT
cdr3_aa: CSVREVGRQGLYSPLHF

v_call: TRBV19
clone_size: few
d_call: .
j_call: TRBJ2-2
cdr3_nt: TGTGCCAGTAGTATAGAAAGGGGGACCGGGGAGCTGTTTTTT
cdr3_aa: CASSIERGTGELFF

v_call: TRBV5-1
clone_size: .
d_call: .
j_call: TRBJ1-2
cdr3_nt: TGCGCCAGCAGCTCCTCCCAGGGTTACACCTTC
cdr3_aa: CASSSSQGYTF

v_call: TRBV6-6
clone_size: few
d_call: .
j_call: TRBJ1-6
cdr3_nt: TGTGCCAGCAGTTATCAGGGCCAGCCGGGCTCACCCCTCCACTTT
cdr3_aa: CASSYQGQPGSPLHF

v_call: TRBV11-2
clone_size: .
d_call: .
j_call: TRBJ2-5
cdr3_nt: TGTGCCAGCAGCTTAAGTATTAGGGGGGGGCAAGAGACCCAGTACTTC
cdr3_aa: CASSLSIRGGQETQYF

v_call: TRBV18
clone_size: .
d_call: .
j_call: TRBJ1-1
cdr3_nt: TGTGCCAGCTCACTACAGGGTTACACTGAAGCTTTCTTT
cdr3_aa: CASSLQGYTEAFF

v_call: TRBV2
clone_size: .
d_call: .
j_call: TRBJ1-1
cdr3_nt: TGTGCCAGCACCCGGGGTACAGGGCACACTGAAGCTTTCTTT
cdr3_aa: CASTRGTGHTEAFF

v_call: TRBV19
clone_size: .
d_call: .
j_call: TRBJ2-7
cdr3_nt: TGTGCCAGTAGTATTGGCTCGGGCTACGAGCAGTACTTC
cdr3_aa: CASSIGSGYEQYF

v_call: TRBV21-1
clone_size: .
d_call: .
j_call: TRBJ1-5
cdr3_nt: TGTGCCAGCACCCAAATTGGGCAGACCAATCAGCCCCAGCATTTT
cdr3_aa: CASTQIGQTNQPQHF

v_call: TRBV4-3
clone_size: few
d_call: .
j_call: TRBJ2-3
cdr3_nt: TGCGCCAGCAGCCAAGGTTTTGGGGGGAGTAGAACAGATACGCAGTATTTT
cdr3_aa: CASSQGFGGSRTDTQYF

v_call: TRBV9
clone_size: .
d_call: TRBD1
j_call: TRBJ2-7
cdr3_nt: TGTGCCAGCGGACGACAGGGGGCGTTCGGCGAGCAGTACTTC
cdr3_aa: CASGRQGAFGEQYF

v_call: TRBV28
clone_size: .
d_call: TRBD1
j_call: TRBJ1-2
cdr3_nt: TGTGCCACCAGGACAGGGGTAGGCTACACCTTC
cdr3_aa: CATRTGVGYTF

v_call: TRBV6-5
clone_size: .
d_call: TRBD1
j_call: TRBJ1-3
cdr3_nt: TGTGCCAGCAGTTACTTTACAGGGGCCTCTGGAAACACCATATATTTT
cdr3_aa: CASSYFTGASGNTIYF

v_call: TRBV9
clone_size: .
d_call: TRBD1
j_call: TRBJ2-3
cdr3_nt: TGTGCCAGCAGCCCCCGACAGGGACCAGATACGCAGTATTTT
cdr3_aa: CASSPRQGPDTQYF

v_call: TRBV7-2
clone_size: .
d_call: TRBD1
j_call: TRBJ1-5
cdr3_nt: TGTGCCAGCAGCTTATCGGGACAGGGGCCACAGCCCCAGCATTTT
cdr3_aa: CASSLSGQGPQPQHF

v_call: TRBV2
clone_size: .
d_call: .
j_call: TRBJ1-2
cdr3_nt: TGTGCCAGCAGTGAAAATGGTGGCACGAAATCTTATGGCTACACCTTC
cdr3_aa: CASSENGGTKSYGYTF

v_call: TRBV7-6
clone_size: few
d_call: .
j_call: TRBJ1-6
cdr3_nt: TGTGCCAGCAGCTCCGGGACGGGGGGCAATTCACCCCTCCACTTT
cdr3_aa: CASSSGTGGNSPLHF

v_call: TRBV19
clone_size: few
d_call: TRBD1
j_call: TRBJ2-4
cdr3_nt: TGTGCCAGTAAAGGGACAGGAAACATTCAGTACTTC
cdr3_aa: CASKGTGNIQYF

v_call: TRBV7-2
clone_size: .
d_call: TRBD2
j_call: TRBJ2-2
cdr3_nt: TGTGCCAGCAGCCCCCGGGGGGGGGCCACCGGGGAGCTGTTTTTT
cdr3_aa: CASSPRGGATGELFF

v_call: TRBV7-9
clone_size: .
d_call: TRBD2
j_call: TRBJ2-5
cdr3_nt: TGTGCCAGCAGCTTAGGGGTCGCGGGACTAGGAGAGACCCAGTACTTC
cdr3_aa: CASSLGVAGLGETQYF

v_call: TRBV7-3
clone_size: .
d_call: TRBD1
j_call: TRBJ2-1
cdr3_nt: TGTGCCAGCAGCTCCGGGACAGGGGGCAATGAGCAGTTCTTC
cdr3_aa: CASSSGTGGNEQFF

v_call: TRBV19
clone_size: .
d_call: .
j_call: TRBJ1-5
cdr3_nt: TGTGCCAGTTCCTCCCCCCCTGGGGGGTTTCGCAATCAGCCCCAGCATTTT
cdr3_aa: CASSSPPGGFRNQPQHF

v_call: TRBV11-2
clone_size: .
d_call: .
j_call: TRBJ1-3
cdr3_nt: TGTGCCAGCAGCGCAGGAAAGCATGCTGGAAACACCATATATTTT
cdr3_aa: CASSAGKHAGNTIYF

v_call: TRBV6-5
clone_size: few
d_call: .
j_call: TRBJ2-7
cdr3_nt: TGTGCCAGCAGTTACTCTCAGGGGTTGTACGAGCAGTACTTC
cdr3_aa: CASSYSQGLYEQYF

v_call: TRBV27
clone_size: few
d_call: .
j_call: TRBJ1-3
cdr3_nt: TGTGCCAGCAGTTTATTCCGTGGGCCAAGCTCTGGAAACACCATATATTTT
cdr3_aa: CASSLFRGPSSGNTIYF

v_call: TRBV21-1
clone_size: .
d_call: .
j_call: TRBJ2-4
cdr3_nt: TGTGCCAGCAGCAAATCAACCGGGACAGATAACCTTTTACTAGCCAAAAACATTCAGTACTTC
cdr3_aa: CASSKSTGTDNLLLAKNIQYF

v_call: TRBV5-6
clone_size: .
d_call: TRBD1
j_call: TRBJ1-1
cdr3_nt: TGTGCCAGCAGCTCACTCAGCCCAGGGGGCGGAGAGAACACTGAAGCTTTCTTT
cdr3_aa: CASSSLSPGGGENTEAFF

v_call: TRBV30
clone_size: .
d_call: .
j_call: TRBJ1-6
cdr3_nt: TGTGCCTGGAGTCCACAGGATAATTCACCCCTCCACTTT
cdr3_aa: CAWSPQDNSPLHF